Listed below are T cell receptor beta chains from one sample, sequenced in a study of shared clonotypes between healthy human individuals. Profiled with immunoSEQ multiplex PCR; TCRdb holds only in-frame clones, not every one. In the table there are under 850,000 clones, about two thirds of which are singletons. Sequencing was performed on memory CD4+ T cells sorted from blood. These receptors were taken from a woman aged 25 to 45 in good health. CDR3s include the opening cysteine and the closing phenylalanine or tryptophan. The order of the fields is D gene, clone size, J gene, V gene, CDR3 DNA, CDR3 protein. D genes are given only for firm matches. Clone size is given for some rows only: seen once, a few or many times, or a class if the clone is expanded.

. . TRBJ2-5 TRBV18 TGTGCCAGCTCACCCTCATGGGAGACCCAGTACTTC CASSPSWETQYF
. . TRBJ2-1 TRBV5-6 TGTGCCAGCAGACGACTGTTTGCGCCCTACAATGAGCAGTTCTTC CASRRLFAPYNEQFF
TRBD2 . TRBJ2-5 TRBV19 TGTGCCAGTAGTATCTCTGTCGGGACTAGCACCCGAGGCACAGAGACCCAGTACTTC CASSISVGTSTRGTETQYF
. many TRBJ1-1 TRBV14 TGTGCCAGCAGCCAACAAAGGACTGAAGCTTTCTTT CASSQQRTEAFF
. . TRBJ1-3 TRBV7-6 TGTGCCAGCAGTTCCGCTCAAGGGGACGGAAACACCATATATTTT CASSSAQGDGNTIYF
. . TRBJ2-7 TRBV28 TGTGCCAGCAGTCCAACCTCCCCTCGGGGGGAGCAGTACTTC CASSPTSPRGEQYF
. . TRBJ1-1 TRBV2 TGTGCCAGCAGTATAGAGCTCACTGAAGCTTTCTTT CASSIELTEAFF
. once TRBJ2-7 TRBV2 TGTGCCAGCAGTGAAGTTCTGGACGGCCCCTCCTACGAGCAGTACTTC CASSEVLDGPSYEQYF
. few TRBJ2-5 TRBV6-1 TGTGCCAGCAGATTAGGAGGGCCAGGGACCCAGTACTTC CASRLGGPGTQYF
. . TRBJ1-5 TRBV19 TGTGCCAGTAGCTACCCTTTAAGTGGTATCAATCAGCCCCAGCATTTT CASSYPLSGINQPQHF
. . TRBJ2-1 TRBV19 TGTGCCAGTAGTCAGTCCCGGGCGGTCTCCTACAATGAGCAGTTCTTC CASSQSRAVSYNEQFF
TRBD2 many TRBJ2-5 TRBV27 TGTGCCAGCAGTTTAGCGGGAGCTAGAGAGACCCAGTACTTC CASSLAGARETQYF
. . TRBJ1-1 TRBV7-8 TGTGCCAGCAGCTTAGACTACGGGTTACGGGTGGACACTGAAGCTTTCTTT CASSLDYGLRVDTEAFF
. . TRBJ2-5 TRBV28 TGTGCCAGCAGTTTAAAAGAGACCCAGTACTTC CASSLKETQYF
TRBD1 . TRBJ2-1 TRBV4-2 TGTGCCAGCAGCCAAGGGACAGGACCCTACAATGAGCAGTTCTTC CASSQGTGPYNEQFF
TRBD1 once TRBJ1-5 TRBV29-1 TGCAGCGTTGCGGGAGGGGGCAGCAATCAGCCCCAGCATTTT CSVAGGGSNQPQHF
. . TRBJ2-1 TRBV20-1 TGCAGTGCTTACCGGGAGCACGAGCAGTTCTTC CSAYREHEQFF
. once TRBJ2-1 TRBV6-1 TGTGCCAGCCTACTAAGGAATGAGCAGTTCTTC CASLLRNEQFF
. . TRBJ1-3 TRBV7-9 TGTGCCAGCAGCTTAGACAGTTACTCTGGAAACACCATATATTTT CASSLDSYSGNTIYF
TRBD2 . TRBJ2-7 TRBV28 TGTGCCAGCAGGAGAGGACGTAGCGGGAGGGCCGAAGCCTACGAGCAGTACTTC CASRRGRSGRAEAYEQYF
. . TRBJ2-2 TRBV10-3 TGTGCCATCAGCGAACTAGCTTCTGGGGAGCTGTTTTTT CAISELASGELFF
. . TRBJ1-5 TRBV6-6 TGTGCCAGCAGTTACGGGACGGAAGGCCGGTCCCAGCATTTT CASSYGTEGRSQHF
. . TRBJ2-2 TRBV2 TGTGCCAGCACTGGTTACGGGAGCGGGGAGCTGTTTTTT CASTGYGSGELFF
TRBD1 . TRBJ2-3 TRBV5-4 TGTGCCAGCAGGGACAAAAGGGGACAGACAGATACGCAGTATTTT CASRDKRGQTDTQYF
. . TRBJ2-1 TRBV2 TGTGCCAGCGGGGACGGAGGCAATGAGCAGTTCTTC CASGDGGNEQFF
TRBD2 . TRBJ2-2 TRBV28 TGTGCCAGCAGTATCCCCCACTACAGCGGGAGGGTACAGGTGGATGCCGGGGAGCTGTTTTTT CASSIPHYSGRVQVDAGELFF
TRBD1 . TRBJ1-2 TRBV10-2 TGCGCCAGCAGTGAGGGGGGACAGTTAGGCTACACCTTC CASSEGGQLGYTF
TRBD1 . TRBJ1-1 TRBV28 TGTGCCAGCAGTCCACAGGGGGCGGAGGGTGAAGCTTTCTTT CASSPQGAEGEAFF
TRBD2 . TRBJ2-1 TRBV4-1 TGCGCCAGCAGCCAGGGGGGACCGGGACTAGCTTACAATGAGCAGTTCTTC CASSQGGPGLAYNEQFF
. . TRBJ1-1 TRBV7-9 TGTGCCAGCAGCCTCAGCATCACTGAAGCTTTCTTT CASSLSITEAFF
TRBD2 . TRBJ2-1 TRBV6-5 TGTGCCAGCAACCCTCTAGCGGGATCCTACAATGAGCAGTTCTTC CASNPLAGSYNEQFF
. . TRBJ2-7 TRBV9 TGTGCCAGCAGCGTAGGGGGCCTGGGAGGAGGGGACGAGCAGTACTTC CASSVGGLGGGDEQYF
. many TRBJ2-4 TRBV19 TGTGCCAGCCGGACATTAGCCAAAAACATTCAGTACTTC CASRTLAKNIQYF
. few TRBJ2-1 TRBV21-1 TGTGCCAGCAGCATTAATTTGGGGACTCGCAATGAGCAGTTCTTC CASSINLGTRNEQFF
TRBD2 . TRBJ2-3 TRBV10-2 TGCGCCAGCAGCCCTAGACTAGCGGCAGATACGCAGTATTTT CASSPRLAADTQYF
TRBD2 . TRBJ2-1 TRBV7-3 TGTGCCAGCAGCTCCAGGACTAGCGGGCTCGATTCCTCCTACAATGAGCAGTTCTTC CASSSRTSGLDSSYNEQFF
TRBD1 few TRBJ1-5 TRBV5-4 TGTGCCAGCAGCTGGGACAGGGGTCAGCCCCAGCATTTT CASSWDRGQPQHF
TRBD1 once TRBJ1-5 TRBV29-1 TGCAGCGTGACAGGGGGCGATGGCAATCAGCCCCAGCATTTT CSVTGGDGNQPQHF
. . TRBJ2-7 TRBV4-1 TGCGCCAGCAGCGCCAGACAGCCCGCCTACGAGCAGTACTTC CASSARQPAYEQYF
. . TRBJ2-2 TRBV9 TGTGCCAGCAGGGTAGGGACGAACACCGGGGAGCTGTTTTTT CASRVGTNTGELFF
TRBD1 . TRBJ1-1 TRBV7-8 TGTGCCAGCAGCCGGGACAGTAACACTGAAGCTTTCTTT CASSRDSNTEAFF
. . TRBJ2-1 TRBV6-6 TGTGCCAGCAGCGCTTGGGCGGGTGACAATGAGCAGTTCTTC CASSAWAGDNEQFF
TRBD2 . TRBJ2-5 TRBV29-1 TGCAGCGCTAAAAGCGGGGACGAGACCCAGTACTTC CSAKSGDETQYF
TRBD1 . TRBJ1-1 TRBV5-4 TGTGCCAGCAGCGTCCGGGACAGGGGCCCCACTGAAGCTTTCTTT CASSVRDRGPTEAFF
TRBD2 many TRBJ2-7 TRBV6-5 TGTGCCAGCAGGGTTATTAGCGGGAACTACGAGCAGTACTTC CASRVISGNYEQYF
. . TRBJ2-3 TRBV9 TGTGCCAGCAGCCGACGGGAGTTTCGGGGCACAGATACGCAGTATTTT CASSRREFRGTDTQYF
. once TRBJ2-2 TRBV7-9 TGTGCCAGCAGCGCGGTGGCAGCGAACACCGGGGAGCTGTTTTTT CASSAVAANTGELFF
TRBD1 . TRBJ2-7 TRBV18 TGTGCCAGCTCACCCCGAAGACAGGGGGCAGAATACGAGCAGTACTTC CASSPRRQGAEYEQYF
TRBD1 . TRBJ1-1 TRBV18 TGTGCCAGCTCACGGGTCCGGGACAGGGTGGAAGCTTTCTTT CASSRVRDRVEAFF
TRBD1 . TRBJ2-5 TRBV10-3 TGTGCCATCAGTGGGGGAGTGGGGACAGGGGGAGAGACCCAGTACTTC CAISGGVGTGGETQYF